One sample yielded the 28 T cell receptor beta chains listed below, sequenced in a study of cytotoxic CD8 clonotypes in ibrutinib-treated CLL. Assay used: immunoSEQ multiplex PCR; TCRdb lists only in-frame clones, some missing. The top ten hold less than 35% of the sample, which has about 89,000 clones, almost 80% seen once. The sequencing here drew on PBMCs, taken after 12 months of ibrutinib treatment. These receptors all stem from a human donor with chronic lymphocytic leukemia.

The CDR3 DNA is TGTGCCAGCAGCTCAACCCCAGGGGTAGGGACCGGGGAGCTGTTTTTT. Residues: CASSSTPGVGTGELFF. The V call is TRBV2, the J call TRBJ2-2, with TRBD1 as a possible D gene (6 bases). The V gene's germline CDR1 is SNHLY and CDR2 FYNNEI. V lost 6 bases and J 5 bases, leaving 19 bases between the germline ends. The CDR3 has 16 residues.

This chain uses TRBV7-8 with TRBJ2-1; TRBD1 agrees at 7 bases. This CDR3 spans 18 amino acids. Germline lookup yields CDR1 SGHVS and CDR2 FQNEAQ. Losses at the gene ends were 6 bases for V and 0 bases for J; bases not matched to a gene: 14. The CDR3 here is CASRTTRTGESSYNEQFF. For the CDR3, the DNA is TGTGCCAGCAGGACAACGAGAACAGGGGAAAGCTCCTACAATGAGCAGTTCTTC.

This clone has only a few counts. This chain links TRBV6-6 with TRBJ2-2; no clear D. This CDR3 is 13 amino acids long. CDR1 is MNHNY and CDR2 is SVGAGI in the germline V gene (reference sequence). The CDR3, as DNA: TGTGCAGGGAAACAGTCGAACACCGGGGAGCTGTTTTTT. Translated, it gives CAGKQSNTGELFF.

The gene calls are TRBV19 and TRBJ1-5, with 10 bases matching TRBD1. The V gene's germline CDR1 is LNHDA and CDR2 SQIVND (reference sequence). The CDR3 contains 17 residues. After removal of 0 bases from V and 5 bases from J, the junction contained 7 bases not matched to a gene. The CDR3 region is CASSIDLGDRGYQPQHF. CDR3 coding DNA: TGTGCCAGTAGTATAGACCTAGGGGACAGGGGTTATCAGCCCCAGCATTTT. Complete variable domain (other parts from reference TRBV19 and TRBJ1-5): DGGITQSPKYLFRKEGQNVTLSCEQNLNHDAMYWYRQDPGQGLRLIYYSQIVNDFQKGDIAEGYSVSREKKESFPLTVTSAQKNPTAFYLCASSIDLGDRGYQPQHFGDGTRLSIL.

The chain joins TRBV2 to TRBJ1-4, with D hard to call. The CDR3 has 11 residues. Germline V CDR1 and CDR2: SNHLY, FYNNEI. V shed 8 bases and J shed 4 bases, with 5 bases lying between them. CDR3 residues: CASYGNEKLFF. The DNA for the CDR3 is TGTGCCAGCTACGGTAATGAAAAACTGTTTTTT.

This chain links TRBV11-2 with TRBJ1-6; D might be TRBD1 (6 bases). Trimming stripped 5 bases from V and 10 bases from J, with 15 bases between. Germline V lookup: CDR1 SGHAT, CDR2 FQNNGV. This CDR3 spans 14 amino acids. CDR3 region: CASSGTGRRSPLHF. The CDR3 DNA sequence: TGTGCCAGCAGCGGTACAGGGCGAAGATCACCCCTCCACTTT. The complete variable domain, with remaining parts taken from reference TRBV11-2 and TRBJ1-6, reads EAGVAQSPRYKIIEKRQSVAFWCNPISGHATLYWYQQILGQGPKLLIQFQNNGVVDDSQLPKDRFSAERLKGVDSTLKIQPAKLEDSAVYLCASSGTGRRSPLHFGNGTRLTVT.

This chain connects TRBV20-1 to TRBJ2-3, with D tentatively TRBD2 (5 bases). CDR3 length equals 11 residues. Germline CDR1 DFQATT, CDR2 SNEGSKA (reference sequence). V lost 3 bases and J 5 bases, leaving 6 bases between the germline ends. The CDR3 is CSASGEDTQYF. CDR3 DNA sequence: TGCAGTGCTAGCGGGGAAGATACGCAGTATTTT.

The chain couples TRBV6-6 to TRBJ1-3; D call uncertain. The CDR3 loop spans 12 amino acids. CDR1 and CDR2 from the germline V gene are MNHNY and SVGAGI (reference sequence). Trimming left V 6 bases short and J 4 bases short, with 7 bases between. CDR3 sequence: CASREPGNTIYF. CDR3 DNA: TGTGCCAGCAGGGAGCCGGGAAACACCATATATTTT.

The J gene is TRBJ1-1, the V gene TRBV28, with D possibly matching TRBD1 (5 bases). The V end was cut by 8 bases, the J end by 6 bases, with 22 bases between. The CDR3 is 15 amino acids. Germline-derived CDR1 and CDR2 are MDHEN and SYDVKM. The CDR3 protein is CASAQGGRQGPEAFF. The CDR3 DNA is TGTGCCAGCGCCCAAGGTGGTCGGCAGGGTCCTGAAGCTTTCTTT.

The V and J genes are TRBV9 and TRBJ1-4; possible D gene TRBD1, 5 bases. The V gene lost 3 bases and the J gene lost 8 bases, with 14 bases spanning the gap. The CDR3 is made up of 14 amino acids. Germline values: CDR1 SGDLS, CDR2 YYNGEE. CDR3 coding DNA: TGTGCCAGCAGCGAGGGGACTCTCGGAGAAAAACTGTTTTTT. It translates to CASSEGTLGEKLFF.

This sequence joins TRBV6-6 and TRBJ1-1, with D unresolved. Germline V gene sequence: CDR1 MNHNY, CDR2 SVGAGI (reference sequence). V was clipped by 2 bases and J by 3 bases, with 7 bases between them. This CDR3 comprises 13 residues. The CDR3, as DNA: TGTGCCAGCAGTTACAGAGGGTACACTGAAGCTTTCTTT. This sequence encodes CASSYRGYTEAFF.

The chain has TRBV11-2 and TRBJ1-2; 10 bases are shared with TRBD1. There are 13 residues in the CDR3. CDR1 is SGHAT, CDR2 FQNNGV, per germline. V trimming: 5 bases; J trimming: 6 bases; junction bases outside the gene matches: 3. The CDR3 region has the DNA TGTGCCAGCAGCCGGGGACAGGGGAATGGCTACACCTTC. This codes for CASSRGQGNGYTF.

This chain joins TRBV30 and TRBJ1-6; possible D gene TRBD1, 6 bases. Per the germline V gene, CDR1 is GTSNPN and CDR2 is SVGIG (reference sequence). CDR3 length equals 20 residues. Trimming cost V 4 bases and J 0 bases, with 25 bases left between them. CDR3 region: CAWKGRDSRGSSSYNSPLHF. The CDR3 DNA reads TGTGCCTGGAAAGGCAGGGACTCAAGGGGGTCGAGCTCCTATAATTCACCCCTCCACTTT.

The V gene is TRBV18, the J gene TRBJ2-3, with 7 bases aligning to TRBD1. With 6 bases clipped from V and 5 bases from J, the junction kept 8 bases outside the gene matches. Germline lookup yields CDR1 KGHSH and CDR2 LQKENI. This CDR3 comprises 14 residues. CDR3 sequence (DNA): TGTGCCAGCTCCCCCACAGGGGTGGTAGATACGCAGTATTTT. Protein: CASSPTGVVDTQYF. The full variable domain, rest sourced from reference TRBV18 and TRBJ2-3, is NAGVMQNPRHLVRRRGQEARLRCSPMKGHSHVYWYRQLPEEGLKFMVYLQKENIIDESGMPKERFSAEFPKEGPSILRIQQVVRGDSAAYFCASSPTGVVDTQYFGPGTRLTVL.

J is TRBJ2-1 and V is TRBV29-1; tentative D call: TRBD2 (5 bases). In germline, CDR1 is SQVTM, CDR2 ANQGSEA. V dropped 7 bases and J dropped 7 bases, with 14 bases sitting between them. The CDR3 length is 12 residues. The CDR3 loop is CSDSRGRNEQFF. For the CDR3, the DNA is TGCAGCGACTCCCGGGGTCGGAATGAGCAGTTCTTC.

The V call is TRBV28, the J call TRBJ1-4, with 9 nucleotides matching TRBD1. The V segment lost 5 bases and the J segment 4 bases; nucleotides outside the gene matches: 5. Looked up from germline, CDR1 is MDHEN and CDR2 is SYDVKM. CDR3 length: 15 amino acids. CDR3 in amino acids: CASSQRQGVNEKLFF. CDR3 coding DNA: TGTGCCAGCAGTCAACGACAGGGGGTTAATGAAAAACTGTTTTTT.

V is TRBV28 and J is TRBJ1-4, with 7 bases lining up with TRBD1. The J segment lost 4 bases and the V segment lost 2 bases, leaving 7 bases of the junction unmatched. In germline, CDR1 is MDHEN, CDR2 SYDVKM. The CDR3 sequence is 16 residues long. The CDR3 spells CASSLRTGAFNEKLFF. DNA of the CDR3: TGTGCCAGCAGTTTACGCACAGGGGCGTTTAATGAAAAACTGTTTTTT.

This chain links TRBV6-1 with TRBJ1-1; 10 bases match TRBD1. This CDR3 has 14 residues. The ends lost 5 bases at V and 11 bases at J; junction bases unmatched: 11. In germline, CDR1 is MNHNS, CDR2 SASEGT. This chain's CDR3 is CASSLKTGGLAAFF. CDR3 coding DNA: TGTGCCAGCAGTCTAAAGACAGGGGGCTTGGCCGCTTTCTTT.

CDR3 sequence reads: CASSLSGTGVSGELFF. The CDR3 DNA sequence: TGTGCCAGCAGCTTATCCGGGACAGGGGTCTCCGGGGAGCTGTTTTTT. This chain links TRBV13 with TRBJ2-2, with 10 bases lining up with TRBD1. This CDR3 is 16 amino acids long. The germline V gene encodes CDR1 PRHDT and CDR2 FYEKMQ (reference sequence). V dropped 2 bases and J dropped 6; count of bases not matched to a gene: 6.

This chain links TRBV5-4 with TRBJ2-1; 12 bases line up with TRBD2. V shed 2 bases and J 6 bases; nucleotides not matched to a gene: 6. This CDR3 region has 16 residues. Looked up from germline, CDR1 is SGHNT and CDR2 is YYREEE (reference sequence). CDR3 amino acids: CASSFPLAGGPNEQFF. CDR3 in DNA: TGTGCCAGCAGCTTCCCACTAGCGGGGGGTCCCAATGAGCAGTTCTTC.

In this sample, this clone turned up a few times. The chain combines TRBV5-5 with TRBJ1-1; tentative D call: TRBD1 (6 bases). Germline V gene sequence: CDR1 SGHKS, CDR2 YYEKEE (reference sequence). The CDR3 covers 14 residues. V was pared by 4 bases and J by 4 bases, with 14 bases between. The CDR3 reads CASSIQGVSTEAFF. Here the CDR3 DNA reads TGTGCCAGCAGCATACAGGGTGTTTCCACTGAAGCTTTCTTT.

The rearrangement links TRBV19 to TRBJ2-1, with D possibly matching TRBD2 (6 bases). This CDR3 has 13 amino acids. Per germline, CDR1 LNHDA and CDR2 SQIVND (reference sequence). V was shortened by 6 bases and J by 6 bases, with 12 bases between the two germline ends. This CDR3 reads CASSGGLLNEQFF. The CDR3 coding sequence is TGTGCCAGTAGCGGCGGACTACTCAATGAGCAGTTCTTC. The complete variable domain, with remaining parts taken from reference TRBV19 and TRBJ2-1, reads DGGITQSPKYLFRKEGQNVTLSCEQNLNHDAMYWYRQDPGQGLRLIYYSQIVNDFQKGDIAEGYSVSREKKESFPLTVTSAQKNPTAFYLCASSGGLLNEQFFGPGTRLTVL.

This clone was seen only a few times. A read error may account for a junction end that differs from germline. The chain joins TRBV7-7 to TRBJ1-2; no clear D gene. The CDR3 is 14 amino acids. Germline CDR1 reads SSHAT; CDR2 reads FNYEAQ (reference sequence). CDR3 DNA: TGTGCTAGCAGCTTAGCTATCGGCGGCTATGGCTACACCTTC. Its translation: CASSLAIGGYGYTF.

The V gene is TRBV11-3, the J gene TRBJ1-4; the D is unclear. CDR1 SGHNT and CDR2 YENEEA come from the germline V gene. The CDR3 contains 17 residues. Trimming cost V 0 bases and J 7 bases, with 18 bases left between them. The CDR3 spells CASSLDGFGVRREKLFF. The CDR3 nucleotides are TGTGCCAGCAGCTTAGATGGGTTCGGGGTGAGACGTGAAAAACTGTTTTTT.

V and J are TRBV12-5 and TRBJ2-5; 10 bases match TRBD1. V was clipped by 3 bases and J by 4 bases; unmatched bases: 8. CDR1 is LGHNT and CDR2 is FRNRAP in the germline V gene. The CDR3 spans 16 residues. The CDR3 here is CASGFTTGGLLETQYF. The CDR3 region has the DNA TGTGCTAGTGGTTTCACGACAGGGGGCCTCTTAGAGACCCAGTACTTC.

This clone has just a few counts. V is TRBV7-2 and J is TRBJ2-1; D remains unclear. The CDR3 has 14 residues. Germline assignment: CDR1 SGHTA and CDR2 FQGNSA. Trimming left V 1 base short and J 4 bases short, with 8 bases between. CDR3 DNA: TGTGCCAGCAGCTTAGGAACCCATTACAATGAGCAGTTCTTC. It is translated as CASSLGTHYNEQFF.

V usage is TRBV6-5 and J usage is TRBJ2-1; 7 nucleotides agree with TRBD2. V shed 0 bases, J shed 6 bases, and the junction held 5 bases outside the gene matches. CDR3 length equals 15 residues. Germline V gene sequence: CDR1 MNHEY, CDR2 SVGAGI. CDR3 sequence: CASSYSRGRVNEQFF. The CDR3 region has the DNA TGTGCCAGCAGTTACTCGCGGGGGAGAGTCAATGAGCAGTTCTTC.

V usage is TRBV6-1 and J usage is TRBJ1-5, with D unresolved. From germline, CDR1 is MNHNS and CDR2 SASEGT. Deletions cut 3 bases from V and 7 bases from J, with 13 bases between. This CDR3 has 14 residues. CDR3 nucleotides: TGTGCCAGCAGTGACCCCAAGGGCGGGCAGCCCCAGCATTTT. It is translated as CASSDPKGGQPQHF.